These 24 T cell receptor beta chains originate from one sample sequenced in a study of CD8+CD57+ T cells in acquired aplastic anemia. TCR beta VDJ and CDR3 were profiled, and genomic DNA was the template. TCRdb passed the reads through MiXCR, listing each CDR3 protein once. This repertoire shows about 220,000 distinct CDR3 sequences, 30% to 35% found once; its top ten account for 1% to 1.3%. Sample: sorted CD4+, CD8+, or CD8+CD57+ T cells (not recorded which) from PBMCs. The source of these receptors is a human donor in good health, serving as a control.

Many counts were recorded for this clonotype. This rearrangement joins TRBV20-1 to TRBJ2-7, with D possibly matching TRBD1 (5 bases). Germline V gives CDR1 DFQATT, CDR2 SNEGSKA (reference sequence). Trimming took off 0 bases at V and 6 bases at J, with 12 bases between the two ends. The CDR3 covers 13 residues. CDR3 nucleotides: TGCAGTGCTAGAGACAGGGCCACGGGCGAGCAGTACTTC. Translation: CSARDRATGEQYF.

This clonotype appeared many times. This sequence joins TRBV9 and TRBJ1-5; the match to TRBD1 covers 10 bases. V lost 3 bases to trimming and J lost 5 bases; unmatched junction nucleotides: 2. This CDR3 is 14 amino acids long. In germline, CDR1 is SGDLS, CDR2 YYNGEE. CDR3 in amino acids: CASSADRGYQPQHF. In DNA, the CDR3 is TGTGCCAGCAGCGCGGACAGGGGGTATCAGCCCCAGCATTTT.

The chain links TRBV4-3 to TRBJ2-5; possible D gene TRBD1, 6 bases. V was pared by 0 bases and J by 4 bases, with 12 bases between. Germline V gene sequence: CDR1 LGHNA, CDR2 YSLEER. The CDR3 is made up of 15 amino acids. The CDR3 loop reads CASSQDGAGAETQYF. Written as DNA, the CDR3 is TGCGCCAGCAGCCAAGATGGTGCAGGGGCAGAGACCCAGTACTTC.

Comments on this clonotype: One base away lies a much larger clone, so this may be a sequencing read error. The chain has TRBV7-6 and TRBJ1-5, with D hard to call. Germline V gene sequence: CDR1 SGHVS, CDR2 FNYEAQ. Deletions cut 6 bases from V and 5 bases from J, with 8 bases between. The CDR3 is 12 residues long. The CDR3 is CASSFSHQPQHF. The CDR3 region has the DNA TGTGCCAGCAGTTTCAGCCATCAGCCCCAGCATTTT.

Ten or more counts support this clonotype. The DNA for the CDR3 is TGCAGTGCTAGGAAACCGGGAAATTCACCCCTCCACTTT. It encodes CSARKPGNSPLHF. This chain links TRBV20-1 with TRBJ1-6; no clear D gene. This CDR3 comprises 13 residues. The germline CDR1 and CDR2 sequences are DFQATT and SNEGSKA (reference sequence). Trimming removed 3 bases from V and 7 bases from J, with 10 bases in between.

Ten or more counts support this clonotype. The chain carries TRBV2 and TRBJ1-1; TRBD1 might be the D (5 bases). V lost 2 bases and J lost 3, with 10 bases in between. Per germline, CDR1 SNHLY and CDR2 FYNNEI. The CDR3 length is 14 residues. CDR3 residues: CASSELLGHTEAFF. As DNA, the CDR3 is TGTGCCAGCAGTGAACTCTTGGGGCACACTGAAGCTTTCTTT.

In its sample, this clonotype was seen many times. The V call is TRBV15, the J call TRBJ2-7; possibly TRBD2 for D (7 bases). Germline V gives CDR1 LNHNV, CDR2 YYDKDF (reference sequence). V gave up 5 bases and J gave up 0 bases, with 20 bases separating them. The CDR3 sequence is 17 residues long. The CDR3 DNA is TGTGCCACCAGCGGGGGGGGGCGACTCACCAGCTCCTACGAGCAGTACTTC. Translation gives CATSGGGRLTSSYEQYF.

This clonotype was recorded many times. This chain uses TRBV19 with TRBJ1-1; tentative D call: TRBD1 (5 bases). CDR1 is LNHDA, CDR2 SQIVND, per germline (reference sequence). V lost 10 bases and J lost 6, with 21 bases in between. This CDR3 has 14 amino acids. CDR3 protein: CATINMGGLAEAFF. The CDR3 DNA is TGTGCCACTATAAACATGGGGGGTTTGGCTGAAGCTTTCTTT.

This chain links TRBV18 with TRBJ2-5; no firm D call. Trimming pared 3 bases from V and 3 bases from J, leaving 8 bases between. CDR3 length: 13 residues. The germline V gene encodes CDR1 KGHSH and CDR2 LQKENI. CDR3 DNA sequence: TGTGCCAGCTCACCGAGCGCAGAAGAGACCCAGTACTTC. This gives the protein CASSPSAEETQYF.

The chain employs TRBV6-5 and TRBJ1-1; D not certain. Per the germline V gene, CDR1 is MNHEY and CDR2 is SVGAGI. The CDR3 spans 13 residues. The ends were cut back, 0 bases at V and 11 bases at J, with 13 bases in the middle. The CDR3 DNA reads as TGTGCCAGCAGTTACTCAGATAGCACAAGGGCTTTCTTT. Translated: CASSYSDSTRAFF.

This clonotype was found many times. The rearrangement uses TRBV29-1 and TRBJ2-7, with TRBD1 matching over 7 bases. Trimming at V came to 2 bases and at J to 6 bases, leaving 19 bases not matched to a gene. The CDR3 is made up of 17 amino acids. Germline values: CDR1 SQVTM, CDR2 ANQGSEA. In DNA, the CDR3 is TGCAGCGTTGAATCCGTCCCGACAGGGTTCAGGCCGACCGAGCAGTACTTC. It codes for CSVESVPTGFRPTEQYF.

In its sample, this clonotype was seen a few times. DNA for the CDR3: TGCGCCAGCAGCTTGGCCGTCACGGCGGCAAACCATGGCTACACCTTC. Amino acids: CASSLAVTAANHGYTF. V gene TRBV5-1 combines with J gene TRBJ1-2; D is undetermined. Germline lookup yields CDR1 SGHRS and CDR2 YFSETQ. V lost 0 bases and J lost 6, with 18 bases in between. The CDR3 sequence is 16 residues long.

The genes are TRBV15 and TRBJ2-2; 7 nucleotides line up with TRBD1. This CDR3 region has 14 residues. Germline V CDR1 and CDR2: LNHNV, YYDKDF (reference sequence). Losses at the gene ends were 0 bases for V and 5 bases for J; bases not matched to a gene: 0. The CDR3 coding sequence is TGTGCCACCAGCAGAGAACAGGGGACCGGGGAGCTGTTTTTT. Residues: CATSREQGTGELFF.

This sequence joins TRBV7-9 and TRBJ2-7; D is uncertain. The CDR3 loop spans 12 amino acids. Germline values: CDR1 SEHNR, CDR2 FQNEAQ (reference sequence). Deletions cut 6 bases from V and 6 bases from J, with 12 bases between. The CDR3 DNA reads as TGTGCCAGCAGTCCCGCCATCCGCGAGCAGTACTTC. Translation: CASSPAIREQYF.

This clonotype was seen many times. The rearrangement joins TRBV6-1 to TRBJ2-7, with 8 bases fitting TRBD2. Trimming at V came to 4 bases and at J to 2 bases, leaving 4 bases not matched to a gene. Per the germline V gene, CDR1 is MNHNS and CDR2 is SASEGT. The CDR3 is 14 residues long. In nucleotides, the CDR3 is TGTGCCAGCAGTGTCTTAGCGGGGACCTACGAGCAGTACTTC. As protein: CASSVLAGTYEQYF.

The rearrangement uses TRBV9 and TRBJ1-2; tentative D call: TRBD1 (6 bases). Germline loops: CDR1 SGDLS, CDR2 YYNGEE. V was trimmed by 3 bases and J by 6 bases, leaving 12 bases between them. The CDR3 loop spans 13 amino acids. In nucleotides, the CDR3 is TGTGCCAGCAGCGGCGGGACATTCGATGGCTACACCTTC. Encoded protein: CASSGGTFDGYTF.

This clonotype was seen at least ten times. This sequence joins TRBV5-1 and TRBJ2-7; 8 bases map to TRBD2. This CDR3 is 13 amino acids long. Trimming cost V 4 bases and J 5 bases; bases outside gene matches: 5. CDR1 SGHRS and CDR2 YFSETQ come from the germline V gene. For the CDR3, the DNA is TGCGCCAGCAGCCGGGGACTAGGTGACGAGCAGTACTTC. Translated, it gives CASSRGLGDEQYF.

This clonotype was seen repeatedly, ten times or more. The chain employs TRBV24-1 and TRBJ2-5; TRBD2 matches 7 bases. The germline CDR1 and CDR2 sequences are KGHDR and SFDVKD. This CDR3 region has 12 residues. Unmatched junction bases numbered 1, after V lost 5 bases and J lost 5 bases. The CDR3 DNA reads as TGTGCCACCAGTGGGGAGGGCGAGACCCAGTACTTC. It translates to CATSGEGETQYF.

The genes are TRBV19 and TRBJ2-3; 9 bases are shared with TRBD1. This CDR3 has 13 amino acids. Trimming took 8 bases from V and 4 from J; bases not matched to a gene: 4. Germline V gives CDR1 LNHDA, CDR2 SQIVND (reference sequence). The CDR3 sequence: CASGDRVPDTQYF. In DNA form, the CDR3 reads TGTGCCAGTGGGGACAGGGTGCCAGATACGCAGTATTTT. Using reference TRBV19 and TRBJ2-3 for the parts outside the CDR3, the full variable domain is DGGITQSPKYLFRKEGQNVTLSCEQNLNHDAMYWYRQDPGQGLRLIYYSQIVNDFQKGDIAEGYSVSREKKESFPLTVTSAQKNPTAFYLCASGDRVPDTQYFGPGTRLTVL.

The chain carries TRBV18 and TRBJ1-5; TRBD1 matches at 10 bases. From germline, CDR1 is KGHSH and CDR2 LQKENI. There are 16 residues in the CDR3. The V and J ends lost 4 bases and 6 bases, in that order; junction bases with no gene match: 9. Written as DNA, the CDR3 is TGTGCCAGCTCACGATACCGGGACAGGGGAGCTCAGCCCCAGCATTTT. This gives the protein CASSRYRDRGAQPQHF.

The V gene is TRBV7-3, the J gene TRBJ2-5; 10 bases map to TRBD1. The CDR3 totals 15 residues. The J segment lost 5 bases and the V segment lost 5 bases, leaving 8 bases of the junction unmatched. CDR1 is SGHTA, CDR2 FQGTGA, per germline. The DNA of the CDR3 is TGTGCCAGCAGCAAGGACAGGGGGGGCCGTGAGACCCAGTACTTC. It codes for CASSKDRGGRETQYF.

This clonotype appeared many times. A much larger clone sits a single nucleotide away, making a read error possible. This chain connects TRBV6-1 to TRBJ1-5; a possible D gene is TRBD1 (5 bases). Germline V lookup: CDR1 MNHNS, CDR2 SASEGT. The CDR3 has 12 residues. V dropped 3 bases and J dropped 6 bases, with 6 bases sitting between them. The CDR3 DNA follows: TGTGCCAGCAGTGATCAGGGTCAGCCCCAGCATTTT. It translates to CASSDQGQPQHF.

Here the CDR3 reads CASSQSGVGEKLFF. CDR3 sequence (DNA): TGCGCCAGCAGCCAATCCGGAGTGGGTGAAAAACTGTTTTTT. V and J are TRBV4-1 and TRBJ1-4; no clear D. V dropped 2 bases and J dropped 7 bases, with 11 bases sitting between them. Germline CDR1 reads MGHRA; CDR2 reads YSYEKL. This CDR3 is built from 14 residues.

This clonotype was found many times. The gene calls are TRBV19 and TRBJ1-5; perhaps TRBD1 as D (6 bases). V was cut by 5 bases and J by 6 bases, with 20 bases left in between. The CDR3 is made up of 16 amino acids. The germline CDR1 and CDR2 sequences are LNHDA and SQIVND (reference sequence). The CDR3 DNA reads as TGTGCCAGTAGTTCCCTTAACAGGGATCCACGTCAGCCCCAGCATTTT. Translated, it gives CASSSLNRDPRQPQHF.